A single sample gave rise to the 9 T cell receptor beta chains below, sequenced in a study of T cells in Graves' hyperthyroidism and ophthalmopathy. TCR beta CDR3 region amplification was performed from RNA transcripts. First-round RT-PCR of the TCR CDR3 relied on the HTBI primer set. TCRdb re-derived calls from the multiplex PCR reads in MiXCR, one entry per CDR3 protein. The table shows about 600,000 distinct CDR3 sequences, with about 14% occurring only once. The sequenced sample consisted of blood. These receptors were taken from a woman aged 50 to 65 with Graves' ophthalmopathy.

This clonotype has ten or more counts. The chain is built from TRBV2 and TRBJ2-7; no reliable D call. The length of the CDR3 is 11 residues. Germline CDR1 SNHLY, CDR2 FYNNEI. V was shortened by 1 base and J by 5 bases, with 3 bases between the two germline ends. The CDR3 DNA sequence: TGTGCCAGCAGTGAAGTGAACGAGCAGTACTTC. Translating gives CASSEVNEQYF.

This clonotype has at least ten counts. The chain combines TRBV30 with TRBJ2-3; TRBD2 matches 9 bases. J was trimmed by 4 bases and V by 0 bases; bases with no gene match: 5. This CDR3 is built from 15 residues. The germline gives CDR1 GTSNPN, CDR2 SVGIG (reference sequence). The CDR3 here is CAWSVGLAGPDTQYF. The CDR3 DNA is TGTGCCTGGAGTGTAGGGCTAGCGGGACCAGATACGCAGTATTTT.

This chain uses TRBV7-9 with TRBJ2-2, with 11 bases fitting TRBD2. V was clipped by 4 bases and J by 7 bases; unmatched bases: 14. The CDR3 is made up of 18 amino acids. The germline CDR1 and CDR2 sequences are SEHNR and FQNEAQ (reference sequence). The CDR3 region has the DNA TGTGCCAGCAGCTACCGACTAGCGGGAAGAGGAAATGGCGGGGAGCTGTTTTTT. It yields the protein CASSYRLAGRGNGGELFF. Together with reference TRBV7-9 and TRBJ2-2, the CDR3 gives the full variable domain: DTGVSQNPRHKITKRGQNVTFRCDPISEHNRLYWYRQTLGQGPEFLTYFQNEAQLEKSRLLSDRFSAERPKGSFSTLEIQRTEQGDSAMYLCASSYRLAGRGNGGELFFGEGSRLTVL.

This clonotype was picked up many times. The chain employs TRBV27 and TRBJ2-3; 14 bases align to TRBD2. The CDR3 totals 17 residues. The V gene end was trimmed by 1 base and the J gene end by 8 bases; junction bases not matched to a gene: 8. The V gene's germline CDR1 is MNHEY and CDR2 SMNVEV (reference sequence). CDR3 region: CASSLWGTSGSRGTQYF. CDR3 nucleotides: TGTGCCAGCAGTTTATGGGGGACTAGCGGGAGTCGGGGTACGCAGTATTTT.

This clonotype was observed many times. V is TRBV2 and J is TRBJ2-1; D assignment may be TRBD1 or TRBD2 (5 bases each). V lost 11 bases and J 8 bases, leaving 22 bases between the germline ends. The CDR3 is 14 amino acids. Germline-derived CDR1 and CDR2 are SNHLY and FYNNEI. The CDR3 DNA is TGTGCCGGGGGACCCGGGCCTGCCATCCATGAGCAGTTCTTC. This gives the protein CAGGPGPAIHEQFF.

This clonotype showed up just a few times. This chain joins TRBV7-9 and TRBJ2-1, with 7 bases that match TRBD2. V gave up 5 bases and J gave up 5 bases; unmatched junction bases: 12. The CDR3 runs to 16 residues. Germline V gene data show CDR1 as SEHNR and CDR2 as FQNEAQ (reference sequence). CDR3 sequence: CASSPNALAKNNEQFF. The CDR3 DNA is TGTGCCAGCAGCCCCAACGCACTAGCGAAGAACAATGAGCAGTTCTTC.

A few counts support this clonotype. The CDR3 DNA reads TGTGCCAGCTCACCACCGGTGACAGGGGACAATGAGCAGTTCTTC. Residues: CASSPPVTGDNEQFF. This rearrangement joins TRBV18 to TRBJ2-1; 8 nucleotides line up with TRBD1. Germline values: CDR1 KGHSH, CDR2 LQKENI. V shed 0 bases, J shed 5 bases, and the junction held 3 bases outside the gene matches. This CDR3 is 15 amino acids long. Combining the CDR3 with reference TRBV18 and TRBJ2-1 gives the whole variable domain NAGVMQNPRHLVRRRGQEARLRCSPMKGHSHVYWYRQLPEEGLKFMVYLQKENIIDESGMPKERFSAEFPKEGPSILRIQQVVRGDSAAYFCASSPPVTGDNEQFFGPGTRLTVL.

Turning to this clonotype: A single base separates this from a much larger clone, so it may be a read error. This sequence joins TRBV15 and TRBJ2-7; 11 positions match TRBD1. Germline CDR1 is LNHNV and CDR2 is YYDKDF (reference sequence). The CDR3 length is 13 residues. CDR3 bases: TGTGCCACCAGCAAGGACAGGGGGCAAGAGCGGTACTTC. Translated: CATSKDRGQERYF.

This clonotype was observed at least ten times. The chain couples TRBV30 to TRBJ1-2, with 9 bases fitting TRBD1. The germline CDR1 and CDR2 sequences are GTSNPN and SVGIG (reference sequence). CDR3 length equals 16 residues. V lost 7 bases, J lost 5 bases, and 17 bases stayed unmatched. The CDR3 nucleotides are TGTGCCTACCACCGGGACAGGGTTAAAAAAGGGTATGGCTACACCTTC. Protein product: CAYHRDRVKKGYGYTF.